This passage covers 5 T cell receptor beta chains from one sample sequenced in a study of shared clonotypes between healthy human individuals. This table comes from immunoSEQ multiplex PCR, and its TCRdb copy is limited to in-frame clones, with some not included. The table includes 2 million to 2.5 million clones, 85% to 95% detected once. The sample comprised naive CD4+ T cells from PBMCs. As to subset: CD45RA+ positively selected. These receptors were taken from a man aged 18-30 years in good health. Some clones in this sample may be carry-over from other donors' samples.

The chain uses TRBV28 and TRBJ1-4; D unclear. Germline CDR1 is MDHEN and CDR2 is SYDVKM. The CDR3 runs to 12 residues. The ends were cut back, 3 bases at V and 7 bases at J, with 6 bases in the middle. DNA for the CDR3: TGTGCCAGCAGTTTTCTCTTTGAAAAACTGTTTTTT. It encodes CASSFLFEKLFF.

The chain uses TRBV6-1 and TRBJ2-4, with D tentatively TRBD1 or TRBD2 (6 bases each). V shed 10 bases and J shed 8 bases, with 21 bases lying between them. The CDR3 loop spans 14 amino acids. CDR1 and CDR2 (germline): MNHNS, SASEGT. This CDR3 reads CAKLLQAGEDIQYF. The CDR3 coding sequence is TGTGCCAAACTCCTGCAGGCAGGGGAGGACATTCAGTACTTC.

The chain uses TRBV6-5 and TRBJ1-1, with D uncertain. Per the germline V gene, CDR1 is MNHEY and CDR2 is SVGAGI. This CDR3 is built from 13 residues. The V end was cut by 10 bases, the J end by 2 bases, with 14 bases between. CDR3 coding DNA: TGTGCCACCTCCTGGCGGGTTAACACTGAAGCTTTCTTT. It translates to CATSWRVNTEAFF.

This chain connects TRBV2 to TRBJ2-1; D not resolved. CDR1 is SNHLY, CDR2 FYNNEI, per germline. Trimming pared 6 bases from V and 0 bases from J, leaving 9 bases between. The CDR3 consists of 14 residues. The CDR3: CASSEYYSYNEQFF. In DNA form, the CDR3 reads TGTGCCAGCAGCGAGTATTACTCCTACAATGAGCAGTTCTTC.

DNA of the CDR3: TGTGCCAGCTCACCAAACCGTAAAGATGAAGCTTTCTTT. It specifies CASSPNRKDEAFF. The gene calls are TRBV18 and TRBJ1-1; D is undetermined. The V end lost 2 bases, the J end lost 7 bases, and 11 bases lay between the germline ends. The CDR3 is 13 amino acids. Germline CDR1 and CDR2: KGHSH and LQKENI.